The clone carrying this TCR beta chain was seen once. The V gene lost 5 bases and the J gene lost 2 bases, with 10 bases spanning the gap. CDR3 size: 13 residues. Germline V gives CDR1 SQVTM, CDR2 ANQGSEA. The sample belongs to a study of blood T cell repertoires in COVID-19. For the study at large: Spain, Italy and the United States supplied samples that represented acute and convalescent COVID-19.

Here immunoSEQ multiplex PCR was the method, and the copy in TCRdb shows in-frame clones only, minus some. This sample carries roughly 150,000 clones, approximately 90% of them seen once, and the ten largest clones take around 5.1%. This receptor was identified in a man younger than 30 with COVID-19, enrolled during active disease. Sequenced input: peripheral blood. This rearrangement joins TRBV29-1 to TRBJ2-1; possibly TRBD1 for D (5 bases). The CDR3 region is CSVQTATYNEQFF. Written as DNA, the CDR3 is TGCAGCGTTCAGACAGCTACCTACAATGAGCAGTTCTTC.